Presented here are 21 T cell receptor beta chains from one specimen sequenced in a study of blood T cell repertoires in COVID-19. The table came from immunoSEQ multiplex PCR; TCRdb's copy has only in-frame clones and leaves some out. The repertoire holds around 230,000 clones, about four fifths seen once, with more than 9.5% in the top ten. The sample was peripheral blood. The receptors come from a woman older than 75 with acute or convalescent COVID-19.

This rearrangement joins TRBV24-1 to TRBJ2-2; 11 bases align to TRBD2. J gave up 1 base and V 2 bases, and 2 bases lay outside the gene matches. CDR1 is KGHDR and CDR2 is SFDVKD in the germline V gene. This CDR3 contains 17 residues. CDR3: CATSDSGLAGNTGELFF. The CDR3 DNA sequence: TGTGCCACCAGTGATTCAGGACTAGCGGGGAACACCGGGGAGCTGTTTTTT.

V gene TRBV25-1 combines with J gene TRBJ2-1, with 9 positions matching TRBD1. Trimming cost V 9 bases and J 5 bases; bases outside gene matches: 5. Germline CDR1 MGHDK, CDR2 SYGVNS. The CDR3 length is 13 residues. The CDR3 DNA sequence: TGTGCCAGTAACAGGGGGCTTAACAATGAGCAGTTCTTC. Its protein product is CASNRGLNNEQFF.

The CDR3 DNA reads TGTGCCAGCAGCTTAGACAGGGCGGGGCCCCAGCATTTT. Translation gives CASSLDRAGPQHF. The rearrangement uses TRBV7-2 and TRBJ1-5, with D possibly TRBD1 on 6 matching bases. In germline, CDR1 is SGHTA, CDR2 FQGNSA. The CDR3 consists of 13 residues. V was pared by 1 base and J by 9 bases, with 10 bases between.

The V gene is TRBV2, the J gene TRBJ1-2; 9 bases match TRBD1. The germline V gene encodes CDR1 SNHLY and CDR2 FYNNEI. The CDR3 loop spans 18 amino acids. Germline trimming cut 2 bases from V and 5 bases from J; bases unmatched to any gene: 15. The CDR3 region has the DNA TGTGCCAGCAGTGAATCCAGGGACAGGGATACAACCCCATATGGCTACACCTTC. This gives the protein CASSESRDRDTTPYGYTF.

This clone came up once. This rearrangement joins TRBV7-9 to TRBJ1-4; D is ambiguous. With 4 bases removed from V and 5 bases from J, the gap between germline ends came to 14 bases. CDR1 and CDR2 from the germline V gene are SEHNR and FQNEAQ (reference sequence). The CDR3 covers 15 residues. CDR3 DNA sequence: TGTGCCAGCAGCTCCGACATAATCTTCAATGAAAAACTGTTTTTT. Protein: CASSSDIIFNEKLFF.

On this clone: The junction differs from germline at one of its ends, possibly a read error. The J gene is TRBJ1-2, the V gene TRBV29-1; 8 positions match TRBD1. The CDR3 contains 14 residues. Germline-derived CDR1 and CDR2 are SQVTM and ANQGSEA. The CDR3 is CSVELHRDRNLLPF. The CDR3 DNA is TGCAGCGTTGAACTGCACCGGGACAGGAACCTCTTACCCTTC.

This sequence joins TRBV7-9 and TRBJ2-2; D unresolved. This CDR3 has 12 amino acids. Germline lookup yields CDR1 SEHNR and CDR2 FQNEAQ (reference sequence). The V end lost 4 bases, the J end lost 5 bases, and 5 bases lay between the germline ends. The CDR3 DNA sequence: TGTGCCAGCAGCTACATTACCGGGGAGCTGTTTTTT. Amino acids: CASSYITGELFF.

This chain uses TRBV9 with TRBJ1-2; D is uncertain. The CDR3 runs to 12 residues. The V end lost 3 bases, the J end lost 4 bases, and 7 bases lay between the germline ends. Per germline, CDR1 SGDLS and CDR2 YYNGEE. CDR3 region: CASSAPGYGYTF. The CDR3 DNA reads TGTGCCAGCAGCGCACCAGGCTATGGCTACACCTTC.

The chain joins TRBV28 to TRBJ2-3; TRBD1 might be the D (7 bases). The CDR3 length is 16 residues. Trimming removed 4 bases from V and 1 base from J, with 15 bases in between. CDR1 and CDR2 from the germline V gene are MDHEN and SYDVKM. CDR3 DNA sequence: TGTGCCAGCAGTTCTAACAGGGGAGGTCGCACAGATACGCAGTATTTT. Translated, it gives CASSSNRGGRTDTQYF.

V gene TRBV19 combines with J gene TRBJ1-3; D is unclear. CDR3 length equals 15 residues. Germline-derived CDR1 and CDR2 are LNHDA and SQIVND (reference sequence). V shed 3 bases and J shed 1 base, with 10 bases lying between them. The CDR3 region is CASSIGRPSGNTIYF. DNA for the CDR3: TGTGCCAGTAGTATCGGCAGGCCTTCTGGAAACACCATATATTTT.

This chain connects TRBV18 to TRBJ2-3, with a possible D match to TRBD2 (6 bases). Trimming took off 1 base at V and 2 bases at J, with 22 bases between the two ends. The CDR3 is 19 amino acids. Germline V CDR1 and CDR2: KGHSH, LQKENI. The CDR3 protein is CASSPLSQSASANTDTQYF. CDR3 bases: TGTGCCAGCTCACCACTCTCGCAGAGCGCTAGCGCGAACACAGATACGCAGTATTTT.

The V gene is TRBV5-5, the J gene TRBJ2-7, with D tentatively TRBD2 (5 bases). Germline V CDR1 and CDR2: SGHKS, YYEKEE (reference sequence). Trimming shortened V by 4 bases and J by 4 bases, and 18 bases separated the two germline ends. The CDR3 is made up of 15 amino acids. The CDR3 region has the DNA TGTGCCAGCAGCCCCTTCCTAGGAGGCCAGTACGAGCAGTACTTC. It translates to CASSPFLGGQYEQYF.

This clone was seen only a few times. V usage is TRBV2 and J usage is TRBJ1-2, with 9 bases identical to TRBD1. This CDR3 is built from 15 residues. Germline loops: CDR1 SNHLY, CDR2 FYNNEI. The ends lost 6 bases at V and 4 bases at J; junction bases unmatched: 9. CDR3 amino acids: CASRTSGTGTYGYTF. The DNA of the CDR3 is TGTGCCAGCAGGACCTCCGGGACAGGGACCTATGGCTACACCTTC. Full variable domain (rest looked up from reference TRBV2 and TRBJ1-2): EPEVTQTPSHQVTQMGQEVILRCVPISNHLYFYWYRQILGQKVEFLVSFYNNEISEKSEIFDDQFSVERPDGSNFTLKIRSTKLEDSAMYFCASRTSGTGTYGYTFGSGTRLTVV.

This clone occurred once. V and J are TRBV19 and TRBJ1-5, with D unclear. CDR1 LNHDA and CDR2 SQIVND come from the germline V gene (reference sequence). The ends were cut back, 7 bases at V and 0 bases at J, with 4 bases in the middle. This CDR3 comprises 12 residues. CDR3 bases: TGTGCCAGTACAGATAGCAATCAGCCCCAGCATTTT. Its translation: CASTDSNQPQHF. The variable domain in full, completed from reference TRBV19 and TRBJ1-5, reads DGGITQSPKYLFRKEGQNVTLSCEQNLNHDAMYWYRQDPGQGLRLIYYSQIVNDFQKGDIAEGYSVSREKKESFPLTVTSAQKNPTAFYLCASTDSNQPQHFGDGTRLSIL.

The rearrangement links TRBV7-8 to TRBJ1-1; weak D call: TRBD1 (5 bases). The germline V gene has CDR1 SGHVS and CDR2 FQNEAQ. V was shortened by 7 bases and J by 5 bases, with 20 bases between the two germline ends. The CDR3 contains 15 residues. The CDR3 DNA follows: TGTGCCAGCACCCCTTCAAGGGGCCTGGGGACTGAAGCTTTCTTT. Its protein is CASTPSRGLGTEAFF.

In this sample, this clone turned up once. The rearrangement links TRBV5-1 to TRBJ2-7; possible D gene TRBD2, 5 bases. CDR3 length: 14 residues. Trimming shortened V by 3 bases and J by 1 base, and 11 bases separated the two germline ends. In germline, CDR1 is SGHRS, CDR2 YFSETQ. The chain's CDR3 is CASSWRTGSYEQYF. CDR3 bases: TGCGCCAGCAGCTGGCGGACGGGGTCCTACGAGCAGTACTTC.

A word on this clone: Sequence at one end of the junction differs from germline and may be a read error. This chain uses TRBV6-6 with TRBJ1-2, with D hard to call. This CDR3 has 15 residues. Germline CDR1 reads MNHNY; CDR2 reads SVGAGI (reference sequence). CDR3 sequence reads: CASSSVWEGRRATPF. The CDR3 coding sequence is TGTGCCAGCTCCTCCGTTTGGGAGGGAAGGCGGGCTACTCCCTTC.

This rearrangement joins TRBV5-4 to TRBJ1-2; 7 positions agree with TRBD1. After removal of 4 bases from V and 2 bases from J, the junction contained 5 bases not matched to a gene. The CDR3 has 14 amino acids. Germline V CDR1 and CDR2: SGHNT, YYREEE (reference sequence). The CDR3 loop reads CASSPGTENYGYTF. The CDR3 DNA sequence: TGTGCCAGCAGCCCCGGGACAGAAAACTATGGCTACACCTTC.

This clone was detected once. The chain is built from TRBV3-1 (or the pseudogene TRBV3-2) and TRBJ2-6; TRBD1 is a possible D gene (5 bases). The CDR3 length is 17 residues. Germline CDR1 is LGHDT and CDR2 is YNNKEL (reference sequence). V lost 2 bases, J lost 0 bases, and 11 bases lay in between. This chain's CDR3 is CASSQRGTSSGANVLTF. The CDR3 DNA reads as TGTGCCAGCAGCCAAAGGGGAACAAGCTCTGGGGCCAACGTCCTGACTTTC.

This clone was seen a handful of times. The gene calls are TRBV28 and TRBJ1-2; no clear D gene. Looked up from germline, CDR1 is MDHEN and CDR2 is SYDVKM. CDR3 length: 13 residues. The V and J ends lost 5 bases and 8 bases respectively, with 15 bases between them. DNA for the CDR3: TGTGCCAGCAGTCCCAACCACGGGGTGGGCTACACCTTC. Its translation: CASSPNHGVGYTF.

This clone has just a few counts. The V gene is TRBV14, the J gene TRBJ1-6; D is ambiguous. This CDR3 region has 14 residues. Germline assignment: CDR1 SGHDN and CDR2 FVKESK. V was cut by 2 bases and J by 6 bases, with 8 bases left in between. In DNA form, the CDR3 reads TGTGCCAGCAGCCAACTAACAGTTAATTCACCCCTCCACTTT. Protein product: CASSQLTVNSPLHF. Full variable domain (outside the CDR3, taken from reference TRBV14 and TRBJ1-6): EAGVTQFPSHSVIEKGQTVTLRCDPISGHDNLYWYRRVMGKEIKFLLHFVKESKQDESGMPNNRFLAERTGGTYSTLKVQPAELEDSGVYFCASSQLTVNSPLHFGNGTRLTVT.